This TCR beta chain appears in the sequencing data of a study of T cells in Graves' hyperthyroidism and ophthalmopathy. Absent ophthalmopathy progression within 18 months defined stable Graves' hyperthyroidism. Investigators excluded patients with uncontrolled infection, other autoimmune disease, pregnancy or lactation. Clinical symptoms, serum thyroxine and TRAb, thyroid ultrasound and orbital computed tomography were used for the diagnoses. Comment on this clonotype: Its antigen is not identified.

Findings and caveats of the study: Clonotypes that were expanded in thyroid above 0.001 mostly appeared in blood too.

The CDR3 regions of TCR beta were amplified from RNA transcripts. RT-PCR in the first round (using the HTBI primer set) targeted the TCR CDR3. In TCRdb, the multiplex PCR reads were re-called with MiXCR into one record per CDR3 protein. The sample holds roughly 98,000 distinct CDR3 sequences, approximately 40% seen once. Between the trimmed V and J ends, which lost 1 base and 1 base, there was a span of 8 bases. The CDR3 extends over 15 amino acids. The germline V gene encodes CDR1 MDHEN and CDR2 SYDVKM. The sequence came from a young woman with Graves' hyperthyroidism. This chain joins TRBV28 and TRBJ1-5; D remains ambiguous. Sequencing was performed on peripheral blood or thyroid tissue (not recorded which). The CDR3 sequence: CASSLLLLSNQPQHF. The CDR3 bases are TGTGCCAGCAGTTTATTGCTCTTAAGCAATCAGCCCCAGCATTTT.